This T cell receptor (beta chain) was recovered during a study of early T cells in non-severe SARS-CoV-2 infection. Study-wide background: Chains stayed unpaired after sequencing of bulk RNA from unsorted whole blood. Study-wide findings and caveats: Missing private and CD4 specificities, VDJdb matching favored anti-spike CD8 responses.

Each single cDNA molecule received a unique molecular identifier. TCRdb fed the 5' RACE reads into MiXCR, producing one record per CDR3 protein. This table has about 76,000 distinct CDR3 sequences, 10% to 12% appearing once. V lost 0 bases and J 2 bases, leaving 10 bases between the germline ends. The CDR3 is made up of 15 amino acids. Germline CDR1 reads MGHRA; CDR2 reads YSYEKL. With regard to this clonotype: Its antigen is unidentified.

The TCR sequence derives from an adult who was a healthcare worker with PCR-confirmed SARS-CoV-2 infection or an uninfected control (not recorded which). The sequenced sample consisted of whole blood. The chain is built from TRBV4-1 and TRBJ2-5; no clear D gene. The CDR3 reads CASSQDKGPQETQYF. The CDR3 bases are TGCGCCAGCAGCCAAGATAAGGGTCCTCAAGAGACCCAGTACTTC.